The rows below give T cell receptor beta chains drawn from one sample of a study of blood T cell repertoires in COVID-19. Measured with immunoSEQ multiplex PCR; TCRdb has only the in-frame clones, and not every one. The sample records about 200,000 clones, around nine tenths being singletons. The specimen sequenced was peripheral blood. The receptors come from a man in his 60s who had recovered from COVID-19. Each CDR3 is given with its conserved first and last residue. The order of the fields is D gene, clone size, V gene, J gene, CDR3 protein, CDR3 DNA. The D gene is left open where the match is weak. The size of a clone is reported for some rows only, either as once, few or many, or as a class for expanded clones.

.	.	TRBV6-2/TRBV6-3	TRBJ1-1	CASSWSTEAFF	TGTGCCAGCAGCTGGAGCACTGAAGCTTTCTTT
.	.	TRBV28	TRBJ1-2	CASMEREDGYTF	TGTGCCAGCATGGAGAGGGAGGATGGCTACACCTTC
.	.	TRBV10-1	TRBJ2-1	CASSEYGGVNEQFF	TGCGCCAGCAGTGAGTACGGGGGAGTCAATGAGCAGTTCTTC
.	few	TRBV2	TRBJ1-5	CATQDGHGQPQHF	TGTGCCACCCAGGACGGACACGGACAGCCCCAGCATTTT
.	.	TRBV9	TRBJ2-7	CASSPAQDYEQYF	TGTGCCAGCAGCCCCGCACAGGATTACGAGCAGTACTTC
TRBD1	.	TRBV30	TRBJ1-2	CAWSVRDRVGYTF	TGTGCCTGGAGTGTACGGGACAGGGTAGGCTACACCTTC
.	.	TRBV7-9	TRBJ1-1	CASSLAAGINTEAFF	TGTGCCAGCAGCTTAGCTGCCGGGATAAACACTGAAGCTTTCTTT
.	.	TRBV3-1/TRBV3-2	TRBJ1-5	CASSQGVQGYNQPQHF	TGTGCCAGCAGCCAAGGTGTACAGGGTTACAATCAGCCCCAGCATTTT
.	.	TRBV4-2	TRBJ2-7	CASSQNLAQTYEQYF	TGTGCCAGCAGCCAAAATTTGGCACAAACCTACGAGCAGTACTTC
TRBD2	.	TRBV7-8	TRBJ2-5	CASSLGSGRGQETQYF	TGTGCCAGCAGCTTAGGGTCCGGGAGGGGCCAAGAGACCCAGTACTTC
.	.	TRBV24-1	TRBJ1-5	CATSDRQGIGPQHF	TGTGCCACCAGTGATAGGCAGGGGATAGGGCCCCAGCATTTT
.	.	TRBV11-2	TRBJ2-5	CASSEQGLETQYF	TGTGCCAGCAGCGAACAGGGTCTGGAGACCCAGTACTTC
.	.	TRBV30	TRBJ1-4	CAFLTADNEKLFF	TGTGCTTTCCTGACAGCAGATAATGAAAAACTGTTTTTT
TRBD1	.	TRBV4-3	TRBJ1-2	CASSYRGNYGYTF	TGCGCCAGCAGCTACAGGGGGAACTATGGCTACACCTTC
TRBD1	.	TRBV6-5	TRBJ2-7	CASALGTGLYEQYF	TGTGCCAGCGCTTTAGGGACAGGTCTCTACGAGCAGTACTTC
TRBD2	.	TRBV18	TRBJ2-7	CASSPWEGPRNEQYF	TGTGCCAGCTCACCATGGGAGGGGCCGAGGAACGAGCAGTACTTC
.	.	TRBV25-1	TRBJ1-4	CASSEGLDGPKLFF	TGTGCCAGCAGTGAGGGGCTGGACGGCCCAAAACTGTTTTTT
TRBD2	.	TRBV7-2	TRBJ2-7	CASSFTSATRKQYF	TGTGCCAGCAGCTTCACTAGCGCCACCAGAAAGCAGTACTTC
.	few	TRBV7-7	TRBJ2-2	CASSLALPGELFF	TGTGCCAGCAGCTTAGCGCTACCCGGGGAGCTGTTTTTT
TRBD2	.	TRBV3-1/TRBV3-2	TRBJ2-1	CASSQAGLAGGSSYNEQFF	TGTGCCAGCAGCCAAGCCGGACTAGCGGGGGGGAGCTCCTACAATGAGCAGTTCTTC
TRBD1	.	TRBV24-1	TRBJ1-2	CATWGGQGHGYTF	TGTGCCACCTGGGGGGGACAGGGGCATGGCTACACCTTC
.	.	TRBV30	TRBJ1-2	CATEEAGDNRGYGYTF	TGTGCAACAGAGGAGGCAGGGGACAATCGGGGCTATGGCTACACCTTC
TRBD1	.	TRBV7-3	TRBJ1-1	CASSFCGLRGQGPENTEAFF	TGTGCCAGCAGCTTTTGTGGTTTGAGGGGACAGGGGCCCGAGAACACTGAAGCTTTCTTT
.	once	TRBV29-1	TRBJ1-1	CSVAASGEIEAFF	TGCAGCGTGGCGGCGTCAGGGGAGATAGAAGCTTTCTTT
TRBD2	once	TRBV19	TRBJ2-1	CASHSGSVNNEQFF	TGTGCCAGTCATAGCGGGAGCGTTAACAATGAGCAGTTCTTC
.	.	TRBV11-2	TRBJ2-5	CASSLDSGTQYF	TGTGCCAGCAGCTTAGATTCGGGGACCCAGTACTTC
.	few	TRBV2	TRBJ1-2	CASSETKKAPGAGYTF	TGTGCCAGCAGTGAGACGAAAAAGGCGCCAGGGGCCGGCTACACCTTC
TRBD1	medium-sized	TRBV30	TRBJ2-1	CAWCPGQGVFNEQFF	TGTGCCTGGTGCCCGGGACAGGGGGTTTTCAATGAGCAGTTCTTC
TRBD2	once	TRBV6-4	TRBJ2-2	CASSDLSGGKNTGELFF	TGTGCCAGCAGTGACCTTAGCGGGGGAAAGAACACCGGGGAGCTGTTTTTT
.	.	TRBV10-1	TRBJ2-7	CASSEQKVPYEQYF	TGCGCCAGCAGTGAACAGAAAGTTCCCTACGAGCAGTACTTC
.	.	TRBV7-2	TRBJ1-1	CASSLKLRGAEAFF	TGTGCCAGCAGCTTGAAACTACGGGGGGCTGAAGCTTTCTTT
.	.	TRBV10-1	TRBJ1-2	CASSPGLGYGYTF	TGCGCCAGCAGCCCGGGACTGGGATATGGCTACACCTTC
TRBD1	.	TRBV10-3	TRBJ1-4	CAISVIQGQGLFF	TGTGCCATCAGTGTCATACAGGGGCAAGGACTGTTTTTT
TRBD1	.	TRBV19	TRBJ2-2	CATKGQRYYTGELFF	TGTGCCACTAAGGGACAGAGATATTACACCGGGGAGCTGTTTTTT
TRBD1	.	TRBV7-2	TRBJ2-3	CASYHGTGGVTDTQYF	TGTGCCAGCTACCACGGGACAGGGGGTGTTACTGATACGCAGTATTTT
TRBD2	.	TRBV30	TRBJ2-2	CAWTLKVGLAPQSGELFF	TGTGCCTGGACCTTAAAGGTGGGACTAGCCCCTCAGTCCGGGGAGCTGTTTTTT
.	.	TRBV28	TRBJ1-2	CASSLTQIYGYTF	TGTGCCAGCAGTTTAACACAGATTTATGGCTACACCTTC
TRBD2	.	TRBV20-1	TRBJ2-5	CSASAKREENHETQYF	TGCAGTGCTAGTGCCAAGCGGGAGGAAAACCATGAGACCCAGTACTTC
.	once	TRBV5-6	TRBJ2-6	CASSLNSLSGANVLTF	TGTGCCAGCAGCTTGAATAGCCTCTCTGGGGCCAACGTCCTGACTTTC
.	.	TRBV7-3	TRBJ2-1	CASKAPGNEQFF	TGTGCCAGCAAGGCCCCAGGCAATGAGCAGTTCTTC
TRBD1	.	TRBV7-2	TRBJ1-5	CASSLGTGEQPQHF	TGTGCCAGCAGCTTAGGCACAGGGGAACAGCCCCAGCATTTT
.	.	TRBV7-2	TRBJ1-3	CASSPAGFSGNTIYF	TGTGCCAGCAGCCCCGCGGGCTTCTCTGGAAACACCATATATTTT
.	.	TRBV29-1	TRBJ1-1	CSVDPIMNTEAFF	TGCAGCGTTGATCCTATAATGAACACTGAAGCTTTCTTT
TRBD1	few	TRBV5-1	TRBJ1-2	CASSEDRAYGYTF	TGCGCCAGCAGCGAGGACAGGGCGTATGGCTACACCTTC
TRBD1	.	TRBV9	TRBJ2-1	CASSGRDRGYSYNEQFF	TGTGCCAGCAGCGGTAGGGACAGGGGTTACTCCTACAATGAGCAGTTCTTC
TRBD1	.	TRBV9	TRBJ1-3	CASSGGQGARGNTIYF	TGTGCCAGCAGCGGGGGACAGGGGGCAAGAGGAAACACCATATATTTT
.	.	TRBV27	TRBJ2-6	CASSLSGGSLPGANVLTF	TGTGCCAGCAGTTTATCAGGAGGCAGTTTACCTGGGGCCAACGTCCTGACTTTC
TRBD1	few	TRBV5-5	TRBJ1-2	CASSLAGTGGLYGYTF	TGTGCCAGCAGCTTGGCGGGGACAGGGGGCTTGTATGGCTACACCTTC
.	.	TRBV9	TRBJ2-1	CASSGEGSGKSSYNEQFF	TGTGCCAGCAGCGGCGAGGGAAGCGGAAAGAGCTCCTACAATGAGCAGTTCTTC
.	.	TRBV7-9	TRBJ1-2	CASSLGGRGRDYGYTF	TGTGCCAGCAGCTTAGGAGGCAGGGGACGAGACTATGGCTACACCTTC
.	.	TRBV6-5	TRBJ2-7	CASSSRAPVGEQYF	TGTGCCAGCAGTTCGCGGGCCCCGGTGGGGGAGCAGTACTTC
TRBD2	.	TRBV7-2	TRBJ2-3	CASSPSGITDTQYF	TGTGCCAGCAGCCCTAGCGGGATCACAGATACGCAGTATTTT
.	.	TRBV12-3/TRBV12-4	TRBJ2-1	CASTTYNEQFF	TGTGCCAGCACAACCTACAATGAGCAGTTCTTC
TRBD2	once	TRBV19	TRBJ2-7	CASSDRPTSARISYEQYF	TGTGCCAGTAGCGACAGACCCACTAGCGCGAGGATTTCCTACGAGCAGTACTTC
TRBD1	.	TRBV10-3	TRBJ1-2	CAISDSGQGGYGYTF	TGTGCCATCAGTGATTCTGGACAGGGGGGATATGGCTACACCTTC
TRBD2	once	TRBV5-4	TRBJ2-1	CASSFTAGERNEQFF	TGTGCCAGCAGCTTCACCGCGGGAGAGAGAAATGAGCAGTTCTTC
TRBD2	.	TRBV19	TRBJ2-1	CASSRGVSGAAVYNEQFF	TGTGCCAGTAGTAGGGGTGTTAGCGGGGCCGCGGTTTACAATGAGCAGTTCTTC
TRBD1	.	TRBV6-6	TRBJ2-2	CASSTFGTGTGELFF	TGTGCCAGCAGTACCTTCGGGACAGGGACCGGGGAGCTGTTTTTT
.	.	TRBV5-5	TRBJ2-1	CASSFLRNSYNEQFF	TGTGCCAGCAGCTTCCTGCGAAATTCCTACAATGAGCAGTTCTTC
.	.	TRBV6-5	TRBJ1-1	CASSYGVLPTGGEAFF	TGTGCCAGCAGTTACGGGGTACTACCGACGGGGGGAGAAGCTTTCTTT